The clone carrying this TCR beta chain has a handful of counts. Antigen unknown. Template switching supplied a universal primer site; unique molecular identifiers were carried on the cDNA. TCRdb analysed the 5' RACE reads with MiXCR anew, one entry per CDR3 protein. Of 280,000 or so distinct CDR3 sequences in the sample, approximately 8% are singletons; the top ten hold about 2.1%. This sample was taken from a study of identical twins. General study points: Out-of-frame alpha sequences shared by twins showed excess low generation probability.

There are 12 residues in the CDR3. The V end was cut by 3 bases, the J end by 4 bases, with 6 bases between. Germline V CDR1 and CDR2: SGHDN, FVKESK. The same data also went into a second study, on yellow fever vaccine responses in identical twins.

The TCR sequence derives from a woman aged 18-29 years in good health. The chain carries TRBV14 and TRBJ2-5; no clear D gene. The source material was memory (CD45RO+) T cells sorted from blood. This CDR3 is CASSQSSETQYF. For the CDR3, the DNA is TGTGCCAGCAGCCAGTCTTCAGAGACCCAGTACTTC.